One sample yielded the 26 T cell receptor beta chains listed below, sequenced in a study of blood T cell repertoires in COVID-19. Clones were sequenced by immunoSEQ multiplex PCR, and TCRdb holds only the in-frame ones, with some missing. The sample lists about 280,000 clones; less than 85% were seen once. Sequencing used PBMCs or T cells enriched from blood (not recorded which). These receptors were obtained from a woman between 45 and 65 years old who had recovered from COVID-19.

The rearrangement joins TRBV11-2 to TRBJ2-7; TRBD1 is a possible D gene (5 bases). V was clipped by 3 bases and J by 3 bases, with 15 bases between them. This CDR3 has 15 amino acids. The germline CDR1 and CDR2 sequences are SGHAT and FQNNGV. CDR3 DNA sequence: TGTGCCAGCAGCTTTCAGGGTACCCTTAGCTACGAGCAGTACTTC. Translated, it gives CASSFQGTLSYEQYF.

The chain combines TRBV5-1 with TRBJ2-3; possibly TRBD2 for D (5 bases). V lost 4 bases, J lost 0 bases, and 12 bases lay in between. Germline V CDR1 and CDR2: SGHRS, YFSETQ. The CDR3 has 15 amino acids. The DNA of the CDR3 is TGCGCCAGCAGCCCAGGACTGCCTAGCACAGATACGCAGTATTTT. Protein sequence: CASSPGLPSTDTQYF. The variable domain in full, completed from reference TRBV5-1 and TRBJ2-3, reads KAGVTQTPRYLIKTRGQQVTLSCSPISGHRSVSWYQQTPGQGLQFLFEYFSETQRNKGNFPGRFSGRQFSNSRSEMNVSTLELGDSALYLCASSPGLPSTDTQYFGPGTRLTVL.

The genes are TRBV7-2 and TRBJ2-3; D remains ambiguous. CDR1 SGHTA and CDR2 FQGNSA come from the germline V gene. Trimming took 0 bases from V and 3 from J, leaving 7 bases between them. The CDR3 runs 14 residues. In DNA form, the CDR3 reads TGTGCCAGCAGCTTAGCCATGCTAACAGATACGCAGTATTTT. It codes for CASSLAMLTDTQYF. Full variable domain (remainder filled in from reference TRBV7-2 and TRBJ2-3): GAGVSQSPSNKVTEKGKDVELRCDPISGHTALYWYRQSLGQGLEFLIYFQGNSAPDKSGLPSDRFSAERTGGSVSTLTIQRTQQEDSAVYLCASSLAMLTDTQYFGPGTRLTVL.

CDR3 loop: CASSIARDSGAGRSGYTF. In DNA, the CDR3 is TGTGCCAGTAGTATAGCGAGGGACAGTGGCGCGGGCAGAAGTGGCTACACCTTC. J is TRBJ1-2 and V is TRBV19, with 7 bases aligning to TRBD1. This CDR3 contains 18 residues. V shed 1 base and J 7 bases; nucleotides not matched to a gene: 18. Germline lookup yields CDR1 LNHDA and CDR2 SQIVND (reference sequence).

This clone was detected once. The V gene is TRBV21-1, the J gene TRBJ1-2; TRBD1 was called by the table and not checked on the DNA. TRBV21-1 is a pseudogene locus. The CDR3 contains 13 residues. CDR3 in DNA: TGTGCCGGACTGACAGGCCCACGCTATGGCTACACCTTC. Translated: CAGLTGPRYGYTF.

A single count supports this clone. J is TRBJ2-3 and V is TRBV11-3, with 9 bases that match TRBD1. The V gene's germline CDR1 is SGHNT and CDR2 YENEEA. The CDR3 has 14 amino acids. Losses at the gene ends were 5 bases for V and 6 bases for J; bases not matched to a gene: 6. CDR3 loop: CASSTGQGWDTQYF. CDR3 nucleotide sequence: TGTGCCAGCAGCACCGGACAGGGGTGGGATACGCAGTATTTT.

V usage is TRBV11-2 and J usage is TRBJ1-4; 7 bases map to TRBD1. The CDR3 runs 16 residues. V trimming: 4 bases; J trimming: 7 bases; junction bases outside the gene matches: 12. Germline CDR1 reads SGHAT; CDR2 reads FQNNGV. CDR3 DNA: TGTGCCAGCAGCTCAATAGGACAGGCGAGGGGTGAAAAACTGTTTTTT. Protein sequence: CASSSIGQARGEKLFF.

J is TRBJ1-6 and V is TRBV3-1 (or the pseudogene TRBV3-2); 7 bases are a match to TRBD1. This CDR3 spans 15 amino acids. Germline CDR1 LGHDT, CDR2 YNNKEL (reference sequence). Unmatched junction bases numbered 5, after V lost 4 bases and J lost 5 bases. CDR3 bases: TGTGCCAGCAGCCTAGCGGGACAGCATAATTCACCCCTCCACTTT. It yields the protein CASSLAGQHNSPLHF.

V and J are TRBV7-9 and TRBJ2-7; 9 bases align to TRBD1. V dropped 5 bases and J dropped 2; count of bases not matched to a gene: 4. The CDR3 runs to 14 residues. Germline V CDR1 and CDR2: SEHNR, FQNEAQ (reference sequence). The DNA of the CDR3 is TGTGCCAGCAGCCCCGGGACAGGGCCCTACGAGCAGTACTTC. This codes for CASSPGTGPYEQYF. The full variable domain, completed using reference TRBV7-9 and TRBJ2-7, is DTGVSQNPRHKITKRGQNVTFRCDPISEHNRLYWYRQTLGQGPEFLTYFQNEAQLEKSRLLSDRFSAERPKGSFSTLEIQRTEQGDSAMYLCASSPGTGPYEQYFGPGTRLTVT.

The chain has TRBV19 and TRBJ2-2, with D uncertain. Trimming left V 7 bases short and J 5 bases short, with 5 bases between. Germline-derived CDR1 and CDR2 are LNHDA and SQIVND (reference sequence). The CDR3 spans 11 residues. The CDR3 spells CASTVTGELFF. CDR3 sequence (DNA): TGTGCCAGTACTGTGACCGGGGAGCTGTTTTTT.

The chain combines TRBV18 with TRBJ1-1; TRBD1 matches at 10 bases. CDR3 length: 18 amino acids. The germline gives CDR1 KGHSH, CDR2 LQKENI. J gave up 5 bases and V 2 bases, and 14 bases lay outside the gene matches. CDR3 loop: CASSPVFVGQGGYTEAFF. The CDR3 DNA reads as TGTGCCAGCTCACCAGTATTCGTCGGACAGGGGGGGTATACTGAAGCTTTCTTT.

This chain uses TRBV2 with TRBJ2-2, with TRBD1 matching 7 bases. The CDR3 runs to 16 residues. Per germline, CDR1 SNHLY and CDR2 FYNNEI. With 6 bases clipped from V and 2 bases from J, the junction kept 9 bases outside the gene matches. CDR3 coding DNA: TGTGCCAGCAGCCTAAGGGGGCGGTTAAACACCGGGGAGCTGTTTTTT. Translating gives CASSLRGRLNTGELFF.

J is TRBJ2-1 and V is TRBV7-3; 9 nucleotides align to TRBD2. The germline CDR1 and CDR2 sequences are SGHTA and FQGTGA. The CDR3 runs 16 residues. Trimming removed 5 bases from V and 3 bases from J; junction bases left unmatched: 8. CDR3 residues: CASSIYSGGIYNEQFF. The CDR3 bases are TGTGCCAGCAGCATTTATAGCGGGGGAATCTACAATGAGCAGTTCTTC.

This clone has just one count. V and J are TRBV7-8 and TRBJ1-4; 7 nucleotides line up with TRBD1. V lost 5 bases, J lost 7 bases, and 10 bases stayed unmatched. In germline, CDR1 is SGHVS, CDR2 FQNEAQ. There are 15 residues in the CDR3. In nucleotides, the CDR3 is TGTGCCAGCAGCACGAACAGGGGCAGGAGTGAAAAACTGTTTTTT. This sequence encodes CASSTNRGRSEKLFF.

The chain has TRBV20-1 and TRBJ2-5; TRBD1 matches 7 bases. Germline V gene data show CDR1 as DFQATT and CDR2 as SNEGSKA (reference sequence). Unmatched junction bases numbered 8, after V lost 3 bases and J lost 4 bases. The CDR3 is 14 amino acids. CDR3 bases: TGCAGTGCTAGTGTATGGACAGGCCCAGAGACCCAGTACTTC. It specifies CSASVWTGPETQYF.

This chain uses TRBV19 with TRBJ2-1; 9 nucleotides agree with TRBD2. V shed 2 bases and J 7 bases; nucleotides not matched to a gene: 6. CDR1 is LNHDA, CDR2 SQIVND, per germline (reference sequence). This CDR3 is 15 amino acids long. In DNA form, the CDR3 reads TGTGCCAGTAGTATATATAGCGGGAGTAGGAATGAGCAGTTCTTC. This codes for CASSIYSGSRNEQFF. Full variable domain (rest looked up from reference TRBV19 and TRBJ2-1): DGGITQSPKYLFRKEGQNVTLSCEQNLNHDAMYWYRQDPGQGLRLIYYSQIVNDFQKGDIAEGYSVSREKKESFPLTVTSAQKNPTAFYLCASSIYSGSRNEQFFGPGTRLTVL.

The chain recombines TRBV28 with TRBJ1-2; 8 bases fit TRBD1. The CDR3 runs 12 residues. Germline V gene data show CDR1 as MDHEN and CDR2 as SYDVKM. J was trimmed by 8 bases and V by 3 bases; bases with no gene match: 2. The DNA for the CDR3 is TGTGCCAGCAGTTTCAGGGGGCTCGGCTACACCTTC. This encodes CASSFRGLGYTF.

The CDR3 sequence: CASSLAWRGLQFF. The CDR3 region has the DNA TGTGCCAGCAGCTTAGCCTGGAGGGGACTGCAGTTCTTC. The genes are TRBV11-3 and TRBJ2-1, with D possibly matching TRBD2 (6 bases). V was trimmed by 1 base and J by 12 bases, leaving 13 bases between them. This CDR3 is built from 13 residues. Germline V CDR1 and CDR2: SGHNT, YENEEA.

The chain joins TRBV12-3 or TRBV12-4 to TRBJ2-7; no clear D gene. The CDR3 runs to 12 residues. The germline V and J ends were trimmed by 5 bases and 3 bases, with 8 bases remaining between them. The CDR3 nucleotides read TGTGCCAGCAGTCAAACAAGCTACGAGCAGTACTTC. It specifies CASSQTSYEQYF.

The V call is TRBV5-1, the J call TRBJ2-7, with 9 positions matching TRBD1. V lost 4 bases to trimming and J lost 6 bases; unmatched junction nucleotides: 20. Germline values: CDR1 SGHRS, CDR2 YFSETQ. The CDR3 contains 18 residues. The CDR3 sequence is CASSLPGTGTSPLLEQYF. CDR3 nucleotide sequence: TGCGCCAGCAGCCTGCCCGGGACAGGGACTTCCCCCTTACTCGAGCAGTACTTC.

The genes are TRBV9 and TRBJ1-2; 10 bases fit TRBD1. The V gene's germline CDR1 is SGDLS and CDR2 YYNGEE. The CDR3 covers 15 residues. J was trimmed by 6 bases and V by 0 bases; bases with no gene match: 5. The CDR3 loop reads CASSVVTGGYDGYTF. The CDR3 DNA reads as TGTGCCAGCAGCGTAGTGACAGGGGGCTACGATGGCTACACCTTC.

J is TRBJ2-1 and V is TRBV6-1, with 9 bases fitting TRBD2. The J segment lost 6 bases and the V segment lost 1 base, leaving 4 bases of the junction unmatched. The germline gives CDR1 MNHNS, CDR2 SASEGT. The CDR3 runs to 15 residues. The CDR3 DNA sequence: TGTGCCAGCAGTGAAGATGGACTAGCGACCAATGAGCAGTTCTTC. This gives the protein CASSEDGLATNEQFF.

The V gene is TRBV7-9, the J gene TRBJ2-7; 11 bases map to TRBD2. V lost 3 bases to trimming and J lost 8 bases; unmatched junction nucleotides: 9. The CDR3 totals 15 residues. Germline V gene data show CDR1 as SEHNR and CDR2 as FQNEAQ (reference sequence). The DNA for the CDR3 is TGTGCCAGCAGCTTTACTAGCGGGAGTCTGATGCAGCAGTACTTC. Its protein is CASSFTSGSLMQQYF.

The chain is built from TRBV7-2 and TRBJ1-1, with D unresolved. The V gene lost 3 bases and the J gene lost 7 bases, with 9 bases spanning the gap. This CDR3 contains 12 residues. The germline V gene encodes CDR1 SGHTA and CDR2 FQGNSA. The CDR3 is CASSFSESEAFF. The CDR3 coding sequence is TGTGCCAGCAGCTTTTCGGAGAGTGAAGCTTTCTTT.

The genes are TRBV3-1 (or the pseudogene TRBV3-2) and TRBJ1-2; 9 bases match TRBD1. Germline V gene data show CDR1 as LGHDT and CDR2 as YNNKEL (reference sequence). V gave up 0 bases and J gave up 1 base; unmatched junction bases: 3. The CDR3 consists of 16 residues. The CDR3, as DNA: TGTGCCAGCAGCCAAGATTGGGGACAGGGTAACTATGGCTACACCTTC. Its protein is CASSQDWGQGNYGYTF.

This rearrangement joins TRBV9 to TRBJ2-7; weak D call: TRBD2 (5 bases). The CDR3 loop spans 13 amino acids. CDR1 and CDR2 from the germline V gene are SGDLS and YYNGEE. Trimming left V 0 bases short and J 6 bases short, with 10 bases between. The CDR3 bases are TGTGCCAGCAGCGTAGTAGCGTCTACCGAGCAGTACTTC. Residues: CASSVVASTEQYF.